The 29 T cell receptor beta chains presented below share a single source sample, sequenced in a study of blood T cell repertoires in COVID-19. Clones were read by immunoSEQ multiplex PCR, and TCRdb kept only the in-frame ones, dropping some. The sample records roughly 70,000 clones, approximately 91% being singletons. The sequencing input was peripheral blood. These receptors all come from a man aged 70-80 years with acute or convalescent COVID-19.

The genes are TRBV2 and TRBJ1-4; possible D gene TRBD1, 6 bases. Trimming took 5 bases from V and 4 from J, leaving 14 bases between them. The length of the CDR3 is 15 residues. Germline V gene lookup returns CDR1 SNHLY and CDR2 FYNNEI. The CDR3 is CASSNSGTINEKLFF. In DNA, the CDR3 is TGTGCCAGCAGTAACAGCGGGACAATTAATGAAAAACTGTTTTTT.

V and J are TRBV5-6 and TRBJ2-7; 9 bases agree with TRBD1. Trimming cost V 5 bases and J 5 bases; bases outside gene matches: 11. From germline, CDR1 is SGHDT and CDR2 YYEEEE. There are 15 residues in the CDR3. Here the CDR3 reads CASSRGQGTSHEQYF. CDR3 sequence (DNA): TGTGCCAGCAGTCGGGGACAGGGAACGTCCCACGAGCAGTACTTC.

The chain links TRBV5-5 to TRBJ1-1; tentative D call: TRBD1 (6 bases). This CDR3 is 16 amino acids long. With 4 bases removed from V and 0 bases from J, the gap between germline ends came to 16 bases. The germline CDR1 and CDR2 sequences are SGHKS and YYEKEE (reference sequence). CDR3: CASSITGTRMNTEAFF. In DNA form, the CDR3 reads TGTGCCAGCAGCATAACAGGGACTAGGATGAACACTGAAGCTTTCTTT.

This clone was recorded only once. The CDR3 nucleotides are TGTGCCACCAACGAGGGGGGACAGGGCATGAATCAGCCCCAGCATTTT. The encoded protein is CATNEGGQGMNQPQHF. The chain links TRBV7-5 to TRBJ1-5; the D call of TRBD1 is as the table states it, not checked on the DNA. TRBV7-5 is given as a pseudogene. The length of the CDR3 is 16 residues.

V gene TRBV7-2 combines with J gene TRBJ1-2; 10 positions agree with TRBD1. V lost 5 bases to trimming and J lost 8 bases; unmatched junction nucleotides: 11. This CDR3 contains 15 residues. Germline assignment: CDR1 SGHTA and CDR2 FQGNSA. CDR3 in amino acids: CASSKAVGQGEGYTF. The CDR3 DNA sequence: TGTGCCAGCAGCAAAGCCGTAGGACAGGGGGAGGGCTACACCTTC. Drawing the rest from reference TRBV7-2 and TRBJ1-2, the complete variable domain is GAGVSQSPSNKVTEKGKDVELRCDPISGHTALYWYRQSLGQGLEFLIYFQGNSAPDKSGLPSDRFSAERTGGSVSTLTIQRTQQEDSAVYLCASSKAVGQGEGYTFGSGTRLTVV.

The chain recombines TRBV3-1 (or the pseudogene TRBV3-2) with TRBJ1-3; 9 nucleotides line up with TRBD1. Per the germline V gene, CDR1 is LGHDT and CDR2 is YNNKEL (reference sequence). The ends lost 7 bases at V and 1 base at J; junction bases unmatched: 5. The CDR3 spans 15 residues. CDR3 DNA: TGTGCCAGCACCCAGACAGGGGGATCTGGAAACACCATATATTTT. Translated: CASTQTGGSGNTIYF.

The J gene is TRBJ1-5, the V gene TRBV19; tentative D call: TRBD1 (6 bases). The CDR3 totals 14 residues. The V gene's germline CDR1 is LNHDA and CDR2 SQIVND (reference sequence). The V gene lost 5 bases and the J gene lost 2 bases, with 10 bases spanning the gap. For the CDR3, the DNA is TGTGCCAGTAGTTTGGGACATCGCAATCAGCCCCAGCATTTT. Amino acids: CASSLGHRNQPQHF.

The J gene is TRBJ2-5, the V gene TRBV7-2, with TRBD1 matching 7 bases. The CDR3 is made up of 14 amino acids. The V segment lost 5 bases and the J segment 5 bases; nucleotides outside the gene matches: 8. In germline, CDR1 is SGHTA, CDR2 FQGNSA. The CDR3 loop is CASSPYRGWETQYF. The CDR3, as DNA: TGTGCCAGCAGCCCATACAGGGGTTGGGAGACCCAGTACTTC. The whole variable domain, filled in from reference TRBV7-2 and TRBJ2-5, reads GAGVSQSPSNKVTEKGKDVELRCDPISGHTALYWYRQSLGQGLEFLIYFQGNSAPDKSGLPSDRFSAERTGGSVSTLTIQRTQQEDSAVYLCASSPYRGWETQYFGPGTRLLVL.

The rearrangement links TRBV27 to TRBJ1-2, with 7 bases fitting TRBD1. The CDR3 is made up of 13 amino acids. Trimming at V came to 6 bases and at J to 3 bases, leaving 4 bases not matched to a gene. Germline CDR1 MNHEY, CDR2 SMNVEV (reference sequence). CDR3 DNA sequence: TGTGCCAGCAGAGGACAGGTTGACTATGGCTACACCTTC. It translates to CASRGQVDYGYTF.

V is TRBV6-6 and J is TRBJ2-1, with 10 bases aligning to TRBD2. This CDR3 has 15 amino acids. Germline CDR1 reads MNHNY; CDR2 reads SVGAGI (reference sequence). V trimming: 2 bases; J trimming: 6 bases; junction bases outside the gene matches: 4. CDR3 loop: CASSYPSGGVNEQFF. CDR3 coding DNA: TGTGCCAGCAGTTACCCCAGCGGGGGGGTCAATGAGCAGTTCTTC.

The chain links TRBV19 to TRBJ1-2, with D unresolved. Germline V gene sequence: CDR1 LNHDA, CDR2 SQIVND (reference sequence). CDR3 length equals 18 residues. V shed 5 bases and J shed 1 base, with 23 bases lying between them. The CDR3 DNA sequence: TGTGCCAGTAGTCCCCGCCTGGAAGACGGAGGGCTTAACTATGGCTACACCTTC. Its protein product is CASSPRLEDGGLNYGYTF.

This clone has a handful of counts. The V gene is TRBV5-1, the J gene TRBJ2-3; TRBD2 aligns across 13 bases. J gave up 4 bases and V 0 bases, and 2 bases lay outside the gene matches. Germline CDR1 reads SGHRS; CDR2 reads YFSETQ. The CDR3 has 16 residues. The CDR3 DNA follows: TGCGCCAGCAGCTTGGGAACTAGCGGGGGGGCAGATACGCAGTATTTT. Amino acid sequence: CASSLGTSGGADTQYF.

This sequence joins TRBV29-1 and TRBJ2-6; 10 bases fit TRBD1. This CDR3 contains 16 residues. Germline V gene lookup returns CDR1 SQVTM and CDR2 ANQGSEA. Trimming removed 5 bases from V and 1 base from J; junction bases left unmatched: 5. In nucleotides, the CDR3 is TGCAGCGTTTCTGTGGACAGGGGGTCTGGGGCCAACGTCCTGACTTTC. This translates into CSVSVDRGSGANVLTF.

The V call is TRBV5-6, the J call TRBJ1-6; 8 nucleotides line up with TRBD1. From germline, CDR1 is SGHDT and CDR2 YYEEEE. This CDR3 has 15 amino acids. The V gene end was trimmed by 0 bases and the J gene end by 8 bases; junction bases not matched to a gene: 4. The DNA of the CDR3 is TGTGCCAGCAGCTTGGATCCAGGGGGCGATTCACCCCTCCACTTT. It encodes CASSLDPGGDSPLHF.

The DNA for the CDR3 is TGTGCCAGCAGCGGCACAGGGGGCGACGAGCAGTTCTTC. This codes for CASSGTGGDEQFF. This chain uses TRBV9 with TRBJ2-1; 9 bases map to TRBD1. The CDR3 has 13 residues. Unmatched junction bases numbered 5, after V lost 3 bases and J lost 10 bases. CDR1 and CDR2 from the germline V gene are SGDLS and YYNGEE. Looking up the rest from reference TRBV9 and TRBJ2-1 gives the full variable domain: DSGVTQTPKHLITATGQRVTLRCSPRSGDLSVYWYQQSLDQGLQFLIQYYNGEERAKGNILERFSAQQFPDLHSELNLSSLELGDSALYFCASSGTGGDEQFFGPGTRLTVL.

This clone was detected a few times. The chain employs TRBV18 and TRBJ2-7, with D possibly being TRBD2 (6 bases). Per germline, CDR1 KGHSH and CDR2 LQKENI. V was clipped by 0 bases and J by 7 bases, with 19 bases between them. This CDR3 is built from 16 residues. Written as DNA, the CDR3 is TGTGCCAGCTCACCACCATCGGGCGGGGCATACAGGGAGCAGTACTTC. Its translation: CASSPPSGGAYREQYF.

V and J are TRBV19 and TRBJ2-7, with TRBD1 identical over 7 bases. This CDR3 spans 13 amino acids. The junction had 4 bases not matched to a gene; V was cut back by 6 bases and J by 2 bases. CDR1 is LNHDA, CDR2 SQIVND, per germline (reference sequence). CDR3 region: CASSTGETYEQYF. The CDR3 region has the DNA TGTGCCAGTAGCACAGGGGAAACCTACGAGCAGTACTTC.

V gene TRBV10-3 combines with J gene TRBJ2-2, with TRBD1 identical over 7 bases. This CDR3 has 15 amino acids. V lost 7 bases and J lost 4; bases outside the gene matches: 9. The germline gives CDR1 ENHRY, CDR2 SYGVKD. DNA of the CDR3: TGTGCCATCAAACTCACAGGGGACGCCACCGGGGAGCTGTTTTTT. Its protein product is CAIKLTGDATGELFF.

The V gene is TRBV3-1 (or the pseudogene TRBV3-2), the J gene TRBJ1-2, with D possibly being TRBD1 (6 bases). The CDR3 is made up of 13 amino acids. The germline V gene encodes CDR1 LGHDT and CDR2 YNNKEL (reference sequence). V lost 3 bases and J 6 bases, leaving 11 bases between the germline ends. This chain's CDR3 is CASSQEGGDGYTF. The CDR3 nucleotides read TGTGCCAGCAGCCAGGAAGGGGGGGATGGCTACACCTTC.

The rearrangement links TRBV6-5 to TRBJ1-4; D unclear. The germline CDR1 and CDR2 sequences are MNHEY and SVGAGI. V gave up 6 bases and J gave up 8 bases, with 13 bases separating them. The CDR3 totals 13 residues. CDR3: CASREGGKEKLFF. CDR3 coding DNA: TGTGCCAGCAGGGAGGGCGGCAAAGAAAAACTGTTTTTT.

The genes are TRBV9 and TRBJ2-2; 9 bases align to TRBD1. This CDR3 comprises 17 residues. Trimming took 3 bases from V and 1 from J; bases not matched to a gene: 7. The germline gives CDR1 SGDLS, CDR2 YYNGEE. CDR3 region: CASSASWGQGNTGELFF. CDR3 DNA: TGTGCCAGCAGCGCAAGTTGGGGACAGGGGAACACCGGGGAGCTGTTTTTT.

The chain couples TRBV13 to TRBJ2-3, with unresolved D. The CDR3 covers 14 residues. Per germline, CDR1 PRHDT and CDR2 FYEKMQ (reference sequence). V was shortened by 5 bases and J by 3 bases, with 12 bases between the two germline ends. The DNA for the CDR3 is TGTGCCAGCAGCCCTGGTGAGGCGACAGATACGCAGTATTTT. Its protein product is CASSPGEATDTQYF.

The V and J genes are TRBV10-3 and TRBJ1-1; no reliable D call. This CDR3 contains 12 residues. CDR1 and CDR2 (germline): ENHRY, SYGVKD. V lost 0 bases and J lost 11, with 10 bases in between. The CDR3 DNA reads as TGTGCCATCAGTGAGTCGTACGGTGATGCTTTCTTT. The encoded protein is CAISESYGDAFF.

This clone has only one observation. The rearrangement links TRBV7-3 to TRBJ2-3; 10 positions agree with TRBD1. J lost 1 base, V lost 5 bases, and 3 bases had no gene match. Per germline, CDR1 SGHTA and CDR2 FQGTGA. The CDR3 extends over 15 amino acids. This CDR3 is CASSRQGAGTDTQYF. CDR3 coding DNA: TGTGCCAGCAGCAGACAGGGGGCCGGCACAGATACGCAGTATTTT.

DNA for the CDR3: TGTGCCAGCAGCCGGACAGGGGGTACCGGGGAGCTGTTTTTT. It yields the protein CASSRTGGTGELFF. The V gene is TRBV3-1 (or the pseudogene TRBV3-2), the J gene TRBJ2-2, with 10 bases fitting TRBD1. Germline CDR1 reads LGHDT; CDR2 reads YNNKEL (reference sequence). The trim removed 4 bases at V and 5 bases at J, leaving 1 base unmatched. The CDR3 totals 14 residues.

Only one count was recorded for this clone. In DNA, the CDR3 is TGTGCCAGCAGCGACCGACAGAGCTCCTACAATGAGCAGTTCTTC. Residues: CASSDRQSSYNEQFF. This sequence joins TRBV7-9 and TRBJ2-1; the D gene is possibly TRBD1 (5 bases). Trimming shortened V by 5 bases and J by 0 bases, and 11 bases separated the two germline ends. The length of the CDR3 is 15 residues. Germline V gene sequence: CDR1 SEHNR, CDR2 FQNEAQ (reference sequence).

The rearrangement links TRBV11-2 to TRBJ2-5, with 8 bases lining up with TRBD2. From germline, CDR1 is SGHAT and CDR2 FQNNGV. The CDR3 sequence is 16 residues long. J gave up 2 bases and V 5 bases, and 10 bases lay outside the gene matches. The CDR3 DNA reads as TGTGCCAGCAGCCTAGTGCCATTAGCGGGACAAGAGACCCAGTACTTC. Residues: CASSLVPLAGQETQYF.

The rearrangement uses TRBV12-3 or TRBV12-4 and TRBJ1-2; possible D gene TRBD1, 6 bases. Trimming took off 5 bases at V and 4 bases at J, with 11 bases between the two ends. The CDR3 length is 13 residues. DNA for the CDR3: TGTGCCAGCAGTGCACAGGGCGTCTATGGCTACACCTTC. Its translation: CASSAQGVYGYTF.

This chain links TRBV6-1 with TRBJ2-5; 8 bases align to TRBD2. Trimming removed 3 bases from V and 3 bases from J; junction bases left unmatched: 0. This CDR3 comprises 13 residues. Germline assignment: CDR1 MNHNS and CDR2 SASEGT. The CDR3 DNA follows: TGTGCCAGCAGTGACGGGGGGGAAGAGACCCAGTACTTC. Translating gives CASSDGGEETQYF.